This TCR beta chain was captured by sequencing in a study of blood T cells in healthy people across ages. With a J-beta primer mix and a sample-barcoded 5' primer, a second PCR ran roughly 6 to 12 cycles. TCRdb processed the 5' RACE reads anew with MiXCR; each CDR3 protein has one entry. The sample holds 870,000 or so distinct CDR3 sequences; about 28% are singletons and the top ten take around 15%. Regarding this clonotype: This may stem from a read error, because a much larger clone lies one nucleotide away. Here the CDR3 omits its conserved ending phenylalanine or tryptophan, so a read error is the likely source.

The sample consisted of blood. The receptor's source is a woman older than 75 in good health.

This chain's CDR3 is CASSLAPLNTEAFL. The CDR3 region has the DNA TGTGCCAGCAGTTTAGCTCCCCTGAACACTGAAGCTTTCTTG. The rearrangement joins TRBV12-3 or TRBV12-4 to TRBJ1-1; D gene uncertain. The CDR3 runs 14 residues. V lost 0 bases and J lost 0, with 5 bases in between.